This TCR beta chain was observed in a study of cytomegalovirus exposure and HLA in healthy donors. Overall study findings and caveats: TCR association rates varied by HLA locus in a later analysis, with DRB1 highest and HLA-C lowest.

This CDR3 contains 17 residues. The J segment lost 1 base and the V segment lost 0 bases, leaving 3 bases of the junction unmatched. CDR1 SGHDT and CDR2 YYEEEE come from the germline V gene. Researchers ran the PCR with 60 Vbeta and 13 Jbeta primers. Method: immunoSEQ multiplex PCR; TCRdb's copy keeps in-frame clones and lacks some. The sample holds approximately 190,000 clones; about 86% are singletons and the top ten take roughly 1.7%. Everyone who donated was a healthy bone marrow donor. In the case of this clone: Its antigen is unidentified.

The sequenced sample was PBMCs. The sequence was collected from a man aged 35 to 55 in good health and CMV-seropositive. This chain uses TRBV5-6 with TRBJ2-6, with 8 bases that match TRBD1. The chain's CDR3 is CASSLVTGGSGANVLTF. CDR3 coding DNA: TGTGCCAGCAGCTTGGTAACAGGGGGATCTGGGGCCAACGTCCTGACTTTC.